The 25 T cell receptor beta chains below all came from one sample that was sequenced in a study of technical replicates of blood from a few donors. Only in-frame clones appear in the TCRdb table, and some are missing; sequencing was by immunoSEQ multiplex PCR. The table includes about 62,000 clones, roughly 86% detected once. Sequenced input: PBMCs. The receptors shown here come from a human donor in good health. Some clones in this sample may be carry-over from other donors' samples.

CDR3 protein: CASSKRTAVPGQGLPLNQETQYF. As DNA, the CDR3 is TGTGCCAGCAGCAAACGCACGGCCGTCCCGGGACAGGGCCTCCCCCTCAACCAAGAGACCCAGTACTTC. This chain joins TRBV21-1 and TRBJ2-5; the table calls TRBD1, which could not be checked here. TRBV21-1 is a recognized pseudogene. This CDR3 is 23 amino acids long.

The gene calls are TRBV29-1 and TRBJ2-1, with TRBD2 identical over 9 bases. Germline V gene sequence: CDR1 SQVTM, CDR2 ANQGSEA. V shed 6 bases and J 0 bases; nucleotides not matched to a gene: 3. The CDR3 is made up of 14 amino acids. The CDR3 bases are TGCAGCGTCCATAGCGGGGGCTCCTACAATGAGCAGTTCTTC. It is translated as CSVHSGGSYNEQFF.

This clone was counted once. The chain employs TRBV5-5 and TRBJ1-5; 8 positions match TRBD1. The CDR3 is 16 amino acids. The germline V gene encodes CDR1 SGHKS and CDR2 YYEKEE (reference sequence). V trimming: 3 bases; J trimming: 6 bases; junction bases outside the gene matches: 11. In nucleotides, the CDR3 is TGTGCCAGCAGCTCCGAAGACACAGGGGGAGGTCAGCCCCAGCATTTT. Residues: CASSSEDTGGGQPQHF.

The chain combines TRBV6-1 with TRBJ2-7; D call uncertain. The CDR3 has 12 amino acids. CDR1 and CDR2 (germline): MNHNS, SASEGT. Trimming took off 7 bases at V and 3 bases at J, with 10 bases between the two ends. As DNA, the CDR3 is TGTGCCAGCACCACTTCGAGCTACGAGCAGTACTTC. Protein sequence: CASTTSSYEQYF.

The rearrangement uses TRBV29-1 and TRBJ1-1; D gene ambiguous. The CDR3 extends over 12 amino acids. V was cut by 4 bases and J by 10 bases, with 16 bases left in between. Germline V gene sequence: CDR1 SQVTM, CDR2 ANQGSEA. The CDR3 is CSVANRELTAFF. The CDR3 coding sequence is TGCAGCGTTGCTAACCGGGAACTGACAGCTTTCTTT.

The chain is built from TRBV7-9 and TRBJ2-7, with D perhaps TRBD1 (6 bases). V lost 4 bases, J lost 0 bases, and 10 bases lay in between. The CDR3 is made up of 14 amino acids. Germline lookup yields CDR1 SEHNR and CDR2 FQNEAQ (reference sequence). CDR3 sequence reads: CASSSYRDSYEQYF. The CDR3 bases are TGTGCCAGCAGCTCATACAGGGACTCCTACGAGCAGTACTTC.

This clone was seen ten or more times. The chain recombines TRBV5-5 with TRBJ2-3; 8 nucleotides align to TRBD2. This CDR3 region has 16 residues. V lost 4 bases to trimming and J lost 5 bases; unmatched junction nucleotides: 12. Germline CDR1 reads SGHKS; CDR2 reads YYEKEE (reference sequence). This CDR3 is CASSTGPSGWGDTQYF. CDR3 DNA: TGTGCCAGCAGCACAGGGCCTAGCGGGTGGGGAGATACGCAGTATTTT.

The rearrangement joins TRBV7-9 to TRBJ2-7; 7 bases align to TRBD1. Looked up from germline, CDR1 is SEHNR and CDR2 is FQNEAQ (reference sequence). This CDR3 has 14 amino acids. After removal of 3 bases from V and 5 bases from J, the junction contained 7 bases not matched to a gene. The CDR3 loop is CASSFDRDENEQYF. CDR3 nucleotide sequence: TGTGCCAGCAGCTTCGACAGGGATGAGAACGAGCAGTACTTC.

The chain joins TRBV27 to TRBJ1-6; D may be TRBD1 (5 bases). The ends were cut back, 3 bases at V and 9 bases at J, with 9 bases in the middle. The CDR3 covers 13 residues. Germline CDR1 and CDR2: MNHEY and SMNVEV (reference sequence). Here the CDR3 reads CASSFAGSSPLHF. The CDR3 DNA sequence: TGTGCCAGCAGTTTCGCAGGGTCTTCACCCCTCCACTTT.

The rearrangement links TRBV6-5 to TRBJ2-7, with 11 bases fitting TRBD1. The V segment lost 5 bases and the J segment 4 bases; nucleotides outside the gene matches: 7. Germline V gene sequence: CDR1 MNHEY, CDR2 SVGAGI. The CDR3 runs 15 residues. The CDR3 loop reads CASSTPGQGVYEQYF. In DNA form, the CDR3 reads TGTGCCAGCAGTACACCGGGACAGGGGGTGTACGAGCAGTACTTC.

The chain employs TRBV10-3 and TRBJ1-3; D is ambiguous. Between the trimmed V and J ends, which lost 8 bases and 0 bases, there was a span of 11 bases. The CDR3 extends over 14 amino acids. Per germline, CDR1 ENHRY and CDR2 SYGVKD. The CDR3 nucleotides read TGTGCCATCGGAACCGGGGTCTCTGGAAACACCATATATTTT. Residues: CAIGTGVSGNTIYF.

The chain recombines TRBV13 with TRBJ1-5, with 9 bases fitting TRBD1. Germline V gives CDR1 PRHDT, CDR2 FYEKMQ (reference sequence). This CDR3 has 19 amino acids. The ends lost 0 bases at V and 2 bases at J; junction bases unmatched: 11. This CDR3 is CASSLGPGTGFRGNQPQHF. CDR3 DNA sequence: TGTGCCAGCAGCTTAGGCCCCGGGACAGGGTTTAGGGGCAATCAGCCCCAGCATTTT.

The genes are TRBV13 and TRBJ2-3; TRBD1 matches at 7 bases. From germline, CDR1 is PRHDT and CDR2 FYEKMQ (reference sequence). With V trimmed by 4 bases and J by 2 bases, 9 bases remained unmatched. The CDR3 has 16 amino acids. CDR3 sequence (DNA): TGTGCCAGCAGCTCCGGGACAGTACTAGTCACAGATACGCAGTATTTT. As protein: CASSSGTVLVTDTQYF.

This clone was detected only once. The V call is TRBV4-1, the J call TRBJ1-1; TRBD1 might be the D (6 bases). The CDR3 spans 14 residues. Trimming took 1 base from V and 2 from J, leaving 8 bases between them. Per germline, CDR1 MGHRA and CDR2 YSYEKL. DNA for the CDR3: TGCGCCAGCAGCCAAGTGGGGGCCAACACTGAAGCTTTCTTT. The encoded protein is CASSQVGANTEAFF.

Worth noting for this clone: A much larger clonotype is one base distant, so this may be a read error. In the same sample, other DNA sequences code for this CDR3. The chain employs TRBV5-1 and TRBJ1-1; no clear D. V lost 0 bases and J 3 bases, leaving 9 bases between the germline ends. Germline values: CDR1 SGHRS, CDR2 YFSETQ. The CDR3 runs to 14 residues. The CDR3 protein is CASSLAGGYTEAFF. CDR3 sequence (DNA): TGCGCCAGCAGCTTGGCCGGAGGGTACACTGAAGCTTTCTTT.

On this clone: A junction boundary mismatches the germline segment, possibly from a read error. V gene TRBV19 combines with J gene TRBJ2-7; 8 nucleotides line up with TRBD2. Germline lookup yields CDR1 LNHDA and CDR2 SQIVND (reference sequence). The length of the CDR3 is 13 residues. This chain's CDR3 is CACSSGETYEQYF. Here the CDR3 DNA reads TGTGCCTGTAGTAGCGGGGAGACCTACGAGCAGTACTTC.

Here the CDR3 reads CASSLSQDTQYF. The CDR3 DNA sequence: TGTGCCAGCAGCTTAAGTCAAGATACGCAGTATTTT. The V and J genes are TRBV7-3 and TRBJ2-3; D not certain. V was clipped by 1 base and J by 5 bases, with 4 bases between them. The germline CDR1 and CDR2 sequences are SGHTA and FQGTGA. The CDR3 sequence is 12 residues long.

The V gene is TRBV7-2, the J gene TRBJ2-7, with 11 positions matching TRBD2. This CDR3 has 17 residues. V was pared by 3 bases and J by 1 base, with 8 bases of the junction left unmatched. Germline V gene sequence: CDR1 SGHTA, CDR2 FQGNSA. DNA for the CDR3: TGTGCCAGCAGCTTTAGGGGACTAGCGGCTTTGTCCTACGAGCAGTACTTC. Translated, it gives CASSFRGLAALSYEQYF.

This clone was counted between two and nine times. The chain carries TRBV6-6 and TRBJ1-6; TRBD1 agrees at 7 bases. This CDR3 is 16 amino acids long. V shed 5 bases, J shed 4 bases, and the junction held 8 bases outside the gene matches. The germline gives CDR1 MNHNY, CDR2 SVGAGI (reference sequence). In DNA, the CDR3 is TGTGCCAGCAGTAGCCCGGACAGGACGTATAATTCACCCCTCCACTTT. It codes for CASSSPDRTYNSPLHF.

The J gene is TRBJ2-7, the V gene TRBV6-6; D ambiguous. Germline CDR1 MNHNY, CDR2 SVGAGI (reference sequence). The CDR3 totals 12 residues. V lost 6 bases, J lost 0 bases, and 6 bases lay in between. The CDR3 loop is CASSPGSYEQYF. DNA of the CDR3: TGTGCCAGCAGCCCGGGCTCCTACGAGCAGTACTTC.

This clone showed up just a few times. This chain links TRBV6-6 with TRBJ2-5, with 7 bases lining up with TRBD2. V was clipped by 4 bases and J by 3 bases; unmatched bases: 11. The CDR3 runs to 16 residues. Per the germline V gene, CDR1 is MNHNY and CDR2 is SVGAGI (reference sequence). In nucleotides, the CDR3 is TGTGCCAGCAGTTCCTTCCACGGGCTAGCGGAAGAGACCCAGTACTTC. Its protein is CASSSFHGLAEETQYF.

The V gene is TRBV6-1, the J gene TRBJ1-2; D is unresolved. This CDR3 is 15 amino acids long. The V gene lost 3 bases and the J gene lost 5 bases, with 16 bases spanning the gap. Germline lookup yields CDR1 MNHNS and CDR2 SASEGT. The CDR3 loop reads CASSDWSSRLYGYTF. CDR3 coding DNA: TGTGCCAGCAGTGATTGGTCAAGCCGACTTTATGGCTACACCTTC.

The gene calls are TRBV18 and TRBJ2-7; D uncertain. This CDR3 comprises 12 residues. Germline CDR1 is KGHSH and CDR2 is LQKENI. The V and J ends lost 0 bases and 9 bases respectively, with 9 bases between them. CDR3 in DNA: TGTGCCAGCTCACCACCTAACGGGTTGCAGTACTTC. This gives the protein CASSPPNGLQYF.

The chain uses TRBV28 and TRBJ1-6; D gene unclear. Trimming pared 6 bases from V and 11 bases from J, leaving 23 bases between. The CDR3 runs 16 residues. Germline values: CDR1 MDHEN, CDR2 SYDVKM. The CDR3 reads CASRSGRPLRGTPLHF. CDR3 sequence (DNA): TGTGCCAGCAGATCCGGAAGGCCCCTAAGAGGTACACCCCTCCACTTT.

The V gene is TRBV5-1, the J gene TRBJ2-1; 9 nucleotides agree with TRBD1. Germline lookup yields CDR1 SGHRS and CDR2 YFSETQ. J was trimmed by 5 bases and V by 3 bases; bases with no gene match: 6. The CDR3 loop spans 15 amino acids. The chain's CDR3 is CASSSGQGRHNEQFF. CDR3 DNA sequence: TGCGCCAGCAGCTCGGGACAGGGAAGACACAATGAGCAGTTCTTC. The full variable domain, in which reference TRBV5-1 and TRBJ2-1 provide the parts outside the CDR3, is KAGVTQTPRYLIKTRGQQVTLSCSPISGHRSVSWYQQTPGQGLQFLFEYFSETQRNKGNFPGRFSGRQFSNSRSEMNVSTLELGDSALYLCASSSGQGRHNEQFFGPGTRLTVL.